Below, one T cell receptor beta chain is given with its context. Per the study methods: Amplifying reference gene primers gave estimates of nucleated cell counts. The assay was immunoSEQ multiplex PCR, and TCRdb's table has in-frame clones only and misses some. V and J calls and clone size are copied from that table; D and trimming were computed from the DNA. The sample includes 85,000 or so clones, just over 85% seen only once; the top ten take roughly 30%. This record belongs to a study of blood T cell repertoires in COVID-19. Study at large: Italy, Spain and the United States were the sources of the convalescent and acute COVID-19 samples. Nucleic acid was either cDNA or gDNA, and it came from T cells, B-cell-depleted T cells, or PBMCs.

Trimming cost V 0 bases and J 7 bases; bases outside gene matches: 13. This CDR3 spans 17 amino acids. CDR1 is ENHRY, CDR2 SYGVKD, per germline. Specimen: peripheral blood. The V call is TRBV10-3, the J call TRBJ1-2, with TRBD1 matching over 8 bases. The sequence derives from a middle-aged man with active or convalescent COVID-19. The CDR3 nucleotides read TGTGCCATCAGTGAGTCGATTTCACAGGGGGAACTCGGTGGCTACACCTTC. It translates to CAISESISQGELGGYTF.